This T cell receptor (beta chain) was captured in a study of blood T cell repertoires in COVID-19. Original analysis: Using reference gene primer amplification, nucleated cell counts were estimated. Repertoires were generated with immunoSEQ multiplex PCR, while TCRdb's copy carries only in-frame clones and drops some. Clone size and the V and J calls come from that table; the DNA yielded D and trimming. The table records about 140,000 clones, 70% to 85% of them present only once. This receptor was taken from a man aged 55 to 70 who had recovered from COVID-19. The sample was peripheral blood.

The CDR3 here is CASGWGGQETQYF. The CDR3 DNA reads TGTGCCAGCGGTTGGGGGGGTCAAGAGACCCAGTACTTC. This rearrangement joins TRBV6-5 to TRBJ2-5; 7 nucleotides line up with TRBD2. The CDR3 consists of 13 residues. Losses at the gene ends were 8 bases for V and 2 bases for J; bases not matched to a gene: 5. The germline gives CDR1 MNHEY, CDR2 SVGAGI.